Following are 25 T cell receptor beta chains from one sample sequenced in a study of cytotoxic CD8 clonotypes in ibrutinib-treated CLL. Measured with immunoSEQ multiplex PCR; TCRdb has only the in-frame clones, and not every one. The table has about 180,000 clones, under 85% seen once. The sequences come from PBMCs, collected after 24 months of ibrutinib treatment. These receptors all come from a human donor with chronic lymphocytic leukemia.

The V call is TRBV18, the J call TRBJ2-1, with 10 bases matching TRBD1. This CDR3 spans 16 amino acids. The J segment lost 4 bases and the V segment lost 4 bases, leaving 7 bases of the junction unmatched. CDR1 is KGHSH, CDR2 LQKENI, per germline. CDR3 sequence: CASSLTGTGVYNEQFF. The CDR3 DNA sequence: TGTGCCAGCTCACTAACCGGGACAGGGGTTTACAATGAGCAGTTCTTC.

The chain is built from TRBV7-6 and TRBJ2-7, with D possibly matching TRBD2 (6 bases). CDR1 and CDR2 from the germline V gene are SGHVS and FNYEAQ. CDR3 length: 14 amino acids. V lost 5 bases to trimming and J lost 2 bases, with 13 bases between them. DNA of the CDR3: TGTGCCAGCAGCCTTGGGGGGTGGCCCTACGAGCAGTACTTC. This translates into CASSLGGWPYEQYF. The full variable domain, in which reference TRBV7-6 and TRBJ2-7 provide the parts outside the CDR3, is GAGVSQSPRYKVTKRGQDVALRCDPISGHVSLYWYRQALGQGPEFLTYFNYEAQQDKSGLPNDRFSAERPEGSISTLTIQRTEQRDSAMYRCASSLGGWPYEQYFGPGTRLTVT.

The chain recombines TRBV5-6 with TRBJ2-2; no firm D call. Germline V lookup: CDR1 SGHDT, CDR2 YYEEEE. Trimming removed 0 bases at V and 5 bases at J, with 8 bases between. The CDR3 has 14 residues. CDR3 in amino acids: CASSLDQFTGELFF. DNA for the CDR3: TGTGCCAGCAGCTTGGATCAGTTTACCGGGGAGCTGTTTTTT.

The J gene is TRBJ1-1, the V gene TRBV28; perhaps TRBD1 as D (5 bases). The CDR3 runs 13 residues. The ends were cut back, 10 bases at V and 3 bases at J, with 15 bases in the middle. Germline CDR1 reads MDHEN; CDR2 reads SYDVKM. The CDR3 loop reads CATLPGHHTEAFF. The CDR3 nucleotides are TGTGCCACGCTACCGGGGCATCACACTGAAGCTTTCTTT.

This sequence joins TRBV5-8 and TRBJ2-7, with a tentative D call TRBD1 (5 bases). This CDR3 spans 13 amino acids. The V gene's germline CDR1 is SGHTS and CDR2 YDEGEE. V was trimmed by 2 bases and J by 3 bases, leaving 9 bases between them. Here the CDR3 reads CASSLLQVYEQYF. Here the CDR3 DNA reads TGTGCCAGCAGCTTATTACAGGTCTACGAGCAGTACTTC.

The J gene is TRBJ1-1, the V gene TRBV19; 11 bases match TRBD1. Germline CDR1 reads LNHDA; CDR2 reads SQIVND (reference sequence). The CDR3 spans 16 residues. V lost 10 bases to trimming and J lost 1 base; unmatched junction nucleotides: 11. The CDR3 DNA is TGTGCCACCCTGCCGGGACAGGGGGTTGGGAACACTGAAGCTTTCTTT. Its protein is CATLPGQGVGNTEAFF. Full variable domain (remainder filled in from reference TRBV19 and TRBJ1-1): DGGITQSPKYLFRKEGQNVTLSCEQNLNHDAMYWYRQDPGQGLRLIYYSQIVNDFQKGDIAEGYSVSREKKESFPLTVTSAQKNPTAFYLCATLPGQGVGNTEAFFGQGTRLTVV.

The chain links TRBV7-9 to TRBJ1-1; D is uncertain. CDR1 is SEHNR and CDR2 is FQNEAQ in the germline V gene (reference sequence). This CDR3 has 13 amino acids. V lost 2 bases to trimming and J lost 2 bases, with 6 bases between them. The CDR3 sequence: CASSLNRNTEAFF. The DNA for the CDR3 is TGTGCCAGCAGCTTAAATCGAAACACTGAAGCTTTCTTT.

The chain carries TRBV6-6 and TRBJ1-5; D remains unclear. CDR1 is MNHNY and CDR2 is SVGAGI in the germline V gene (reference sequence). V was clipped by 6 bases and J by 4 bases, with 7 bases between them. CDR3 length equals 12 residues. The chain's CDR3 is CASRPQNQPQHF. CDR3 nucleotides: TGTGCCAGCAGACCACAGAATCAGCCCCAGCATTTT.

V usage is TRBV7-9 and J usage is TRBJ1-2, with D possibly matching TRBD1 (6 bases). CDR1 and CDR2 (germline): SEHNR, FQNEAQ (reference sequence). This CDR3 region has 13 residues. V was pared by 5 bases and J by 7 bases, with 14 bases between. The CDR3 loop reads CASSAQGNSGYTF. The CDR3 DNA sequence: TGTGCCAGCAGCGCCCAGGGGAATTCTGGCTACACCTTC.

V usage is TRBV13 and J usage is TRBJ1-1; D call uncertain. The CDR3 is 13 amino acids. Trimming removed 8 bases from V and 0 bases from J, with 10 bases in between. CDR1 and CDR2 from the germline V gene are PRHDT and FYEKMQ (reference sequence). CDR3 sequence: CASQFTLNTEAFF. The DNA of the CDR3 is TGTGCCAGCCAATTTACGCTGAACACTGAAGCTTTCTTT. Variable domain in full (rest from reference TRBV13 and TRBJ1-1): AAGVIQSPRHLIKEKRETATLKCYPIPRHDTVYWYQQGPGQDPQFLISFYEKMQSDKGSIPDRFSAQQFSDYHSELNMSSLELGDSALYFCASQFTLNTEAFFGQGTRLTVV.

The rearrangement uses TRBV18 and TRBJ1-6; D remains ambiguous. Germline CDR1 is KGHSH and CDR2 is LQKENI. The CDR3 extends over 14 amino acids. The ends were cut back, 3 bases at V and 8 bases at J, with 11 bases in the middle. The DNA for the CDR3 is TGTGCCAGCTCACCGCGGCGGACGGATTCACCCCTCCACTTT. Protein: CASSPRRTDSPLHF.

V gene TRBV21-1 combines with J gene TRBJ1-1; the table's TRBD1 call for D was not verified on the DNA. TRBV21-1 is a pseudogene. The CDR3 totals 16 residues. This chain's CDR3 is CASNGGGRIMNTEAFF. In nucleotides, the CDR3 is TGTGCCAGCAACGGAGGGGGCAGAATTATGAACACTGAAGCTTTCTTT.

The V and J genes are TRBV7-9 and TRBJ2-1; TRBD1 agrees at 7 bases. The CDR3 is made up of 13 amino acids. CDR1 is SEHNR, CDR2 FQNEAQ, per germline (reference sequence). V gave up 5 bases and J gave up 8 bases; unmatched junction bases: 6. CDR3 region: CASSRGRGDEQFF. The DNA of the CDR3 is TGTGCCAGCAGCAGGGGGCGAGGCGATGAGCAGTTCTTC.

This clone came up once. This CDR3 reads CASSRRGEGNSPLHF. The CDR3 DNA follows: TGTGCCAGCAGCCGGAGGGGGGAAGGTAATTCACCCCTCCACTTT. V gene TRBV6-6 combines with J gene TRBJ1-6; D possibly corresponds to TRBD1 (6 bases). The germline CDR1 and CDR2 sequences are MNHNY and SVGAGI (reference sequence). V was shortened by 6 bases and J by 6 bases, with 15 bases between the two germline ends. The length of the CDR3 is 15 residues.

The chain joins TRBV2 to TRBJ1-5; no definite D call. V was cut by 3 bases and J by 4 bases, with 10 bases left in between. Germline CDR1 and CDR2: SNHLY and FYNNEI. The CDR3 length is 14 residues. The DNA for the CDR3 is TGTGCCAGCAGTGACGGGCTACCGAATCAGCCCCAGCATTTT. Protein: CASSDGLPNQPQHF. The complete variable domain, with remaining parts taken from reference TRBV2 and TRBJ1-5, reads EPEVTQTPSHQVTQMGQEVILRCVPISNHLYFYWYRQILGQKVEFLVSFYNNEISEKSEIFDDQFSVERPDGSNFTLKIRSTKLEDSAMYFCASSDGLPNQPQHFGDGTRLSIL.

A single count supports this clone. The rearrangement uses TRBV19 and TRBJ1-2; no clear D gene. CDR1 is LNHDA and CDR2 is SQIVND in the germline V gene (reference sequence). Trimming removed 5 bases at V and 2 bases at J, with 9 bases between. The CDR3 runs to 13 residues. The CDR3 is CASSVSENYGYTF. The CDR3 nucleotides are TGTGCCAGTAGTGTCAGTGAAAACTATGGCTACACCTTC.

V and J are TRBV11-2 and TRBJ2-3, with 10 positions matching TRBD2. The CDR3 has 16 amino acids. Germline V gives CDR1 SGHAT, CDR2 FQNNGV. The junction had 9 bases not matched to a gene; V was cut back by 5 bases and J by 4 bases. In DNA form, the CDR3 reads TGTGCCAGCAGCCAAAAGCGGGGGGGCGGTCCAGATACGCAGTATTTT. As protein: CASSQKRGGGPDTQYF. Based on the CDR3 plus reference TRBV11-2 and TRBJ2-3, the full variable domain is EAGVAQSPRYKIIEKRQSVAFWCNPISGHATLYWYQQILGQGPKLLIQFQNNGVVDDSQLPKDRFSAERLKGVDSTLKIQPAKLEDSAVYLCASSQKRGGGPDTQYFGPGTRLTVL.

The CDR3 spells CASSLDGTSIDGYTF. CDR3 coding DNA: TGCGCCAGCAGCTTGGACGGGACTTCTATAGACGGCTACACCTTC. The chain joins TRBV5-1 to TRBJ1-2, with TRBD1 as a possible D gene (5 bases). Germline loops: CDR1 SGHRS, CDR2 YFSETQ. Trimming pared 0 bases from V and 8 bases from J, leaving 17 bases between. The CDR3 is made up of 15 amino acids.

The V call is TRBV6-5, the J call TRBJ1-1, with D possibly TRBD1 on 5 matching bases. Germline V gene lookup returns CDR1 MNHEY and CDR2 SVGAGI. V was clipped by 2 bases and J by 5 bases, with 9 bases between them. This CDR3 has 13 amino acids. CDR3 in amino acids: CASSYGGGTEAFF. The DNA of the CDR3 is TGTGCCAGCAGTTACGGGGGTGGGACTGAAGCTTTCTTT.

This clone was detected a few times. This chain links TRBV25-1 with TRBJ2-1, with 7 bases matching TRBD1. V trimming: 6 bases; J trimming: 7 bases; junction bases outside the gene matches: 9. CDR1 and CDR2 from the germline V gene are MGHDK and SYGVNS. The CDR3 totals 14 residues. The CDR3: CASSVQGWMNEQFF. DNA for the CDR3: TGTGCCAGCAGCGTACAGGGGTGGATGAATGAGCAGTTCTTC.

The chain carries TRBV6-1 and TRBJ1-3, with unresolved D. Germline values: CDR1 MNHNS, CDR2 SASEGT. Trimming took 7 bases from V and 0 from J, leaving 10 bases between them. The CDR3 extends over 14 amino acids. The CDR3 bases are TGTGCCAGCAATGCCGGCATCTCTGGAAACACCATATATTTT. As protein: CASNAGISGNTIYF.

The V and J genes are TRBV5-4 and TRBJ1-1; 7 bases are shared with TRBD1. This CDR3 spans 19 amino acids. Unmatched junction bases numbered 14, after V lost 0 bases and J lost 0 bases. Germline V gene lookup returns CDR1 SGHNT and CDR2 YYREEE (reference sequence). Here the CDR3 DNA reads TGTGCCAGCAGCTTGGTCCGGGACAGTTTATTTACCGTGAACACTGAAGCTTTCTTT. Its translation: CASSLVRDSLFTVNTEAFF.

V usage is TRBV5-4 and J usage is TRBJ2-3; 7 nucleotides align to TRBD1. The CDR3 covers 14 residues. The junction had 6 bases not matched to a gene; V was cut back by 3 bases and J by 5 bases. Germline V gene sequence: CDR1 SGHNT, CDR2 YYREEE (reference sequence). In DNA, the CDR3 is TGTGCCAGCAGCTACAGGGGTTCAGGAGATACGCAGTATTTT. The encoded protein is CASSYRGSGDTQYF.

This chain links TRBV6-6 with TRBJ1-5; D uncertain. Trimming took off 2 bases at V and 4 bases at J, with 6 bases between the two ends. Germline CDR1 and CDR2: MNHNY and SVGAGI (reference sequence). There are 13 residues in the CDR3. CDR3 residues: CASSYALNQPQHF. DNA of the CDR3: TGTGCCAGCAGTTACGCACTTAATCAGCCCCAGCATTTT.

V and J are TRBV6-1 and TRBJ2-1, with D perhaps given as TRBD1 or TRBD2 (6 bases each). This CDR3 has 13 amino acids. V lost 6 bases and J 8 bases, leaving 14 bases between the germline ends. The germline V gene encodes CDR1 MNHNS and CDR2 SASEGT. The CDR3: CASRIGGKDEQFF. In nucleotides, the CDR3 is TGTGCCAGCAGAATAGGGGGGAAGGATGAGCAGTTCTTC.